A selection of T cell receptor beta chains follows, all from one sample in a study of patients and donors after allogeneic stem cell transplantation. Each CDR3 protein gets one entry after TCRdb re-called the RT-PCR reads with MiXCR. This sample carries just under 2,500 distinct CDR3 sequences, about 8% of them seen once, and the ten largest clones take approximately 28%. Material for sequencing was blood, either unsorted or a sorted T cell fraction (not recorded which). These receptors originate from a human donor who was either an allogeneic HSCT recipient or a stem cell or donor lymphocyte infusion donor (not recorded which). It is not recorded whose cells these are; they may come from a transplant donor. The CDR3 runs from the conserved cysteine through the conserved F or W. The order of the fields is clone size, J gene, V gene, D gene, CDR3 protein, CDR3 DNA. The D gene is left open where the match is weak. Size is omitted from some rows. Given values are once, few, many or a class for expanded clones.

medium-sized TRBJ2-1 TRBV24-1 TRBD2 CATSLSGSGEQFF TGTGCCACCTCTCTCAGCGGGAGTGGTGAGCAGTTCTTC
medium-sized TRBJ2-1 TRBV5-1 . CASSLETVVANEQFF TGCGCCAGCAGCTTGGAGACCGTAGTGGCCAATGAGCAGTTCTTC
few TRBJ1-5 TRBV9 TRBD1 CASSPGQGLYNQPQHF TGTGCCAGCAGCCCAGGACAGGGGCTTTACAATCAGCCCCAGCATTTT
few TRBJ2-7 TRBV5-1 . CASSLDRSEQYF TGCGCCAGCAGCTTGGATAGGAGCGAGCAGTACTTC
. TRBJ2-2 TRBV7-2 . CASSLVGGGELFF TGTGCCAGCAGCTTAGTGGGCGGCGGGGAGCTGTTTTTT
medium-sized TRBJ2-5 TRBV7-7 . CASSPPELGPQYF TGTGCCAGCAGCCCGCCAGAACTAGGCCCCCAGTACTTC
few TRBJ2-6 TRBV5-1 . CASTSGSGGANVLTF TGCGCCAGCACCTCAGGGTCCGGTGGGGCCAACGTCCTGACTTTC
medium-sized TRBJ2-3 TRBV7-6 TRBD2 CASSLNPISGADTQYF TGTGCCAGCAGCTTAAATCCGATCAGCGGGGCAGATACGCAGTATTTT
. TRBJ2-1 TRBV4-2 TRBD2 CASSPSGSGRAENEQFF TGTGCCAGCAGCCCTAGCGGGAGCGGGAGGGCCGAAAATGAGCAGTTCTTC
. TRBJ2-7 TRBV5-1 . CASSLTGYEQYF TGCGCCAGCAGCTTGACAGGGTACGAGCAGTACTTC
medium-sized TRBJ2-1 TRBV24-1 TRBD2 CATSDGGLAGYNEQFF TGTGCCACCAGTGATGGCGGACTAGCGGGCTACAATGAGCAGTTCTTC
. TRBJ1-1 TRBV2 . CASSDPGAFF TGTGCCAGCAGTGACCCCGGGGCTTTCTTT
medium-sized TRBJ2-7 TRBV7-9 . CASSFPSSYEQYF TGTGCCAGCAGCTTCCCGAGCTCCTACGAGCAGTACTTC
medium-sized TRBJ2-5 TRBV5-1 . CASSLEFGGETQYF TGCGCCAGCAGCTTGGAGTTCGGCGGAGAGACCCAGTACTTC
few TRBJ1-1 TRBV16 . CATNGQPNTEAFF TGTGCCACCAACGGACAGCCAAACACTGAAGCTTTCTTT
medium-sized TRBJ2-7 TRBV7-7 . CASSGAVSSEQYF TGTGCCAGCAGCGGTGCGGTGTCTAGCGAGCAGTACTTC
. TRBJ2-7 TRBV5-1 . CASSLAAAPWDYEQYF TGCGCCAGCAGCTTGGCCGCGGCTCCCTGGGACTACGAGCAGTACTTC
. TRBJ1-2 TRBV6-2/TRBV6-3 . CASRDRGYTF TGTGCCAGCAGAGATCGTGGCTACACCTTC
. TRBJ2-3 TRBV2 . CASSRSPQADTQYF TGTGCCAGCAGTCGAAGCCCCCAGGCAGATACGCAGTATTTT
medium-sized TRBJ2-6 TRBV20-1 . CSAITRSGANVLTF TGCAGTGCTATAACCCGCTCTGGGGCCAACGTCCTGACTTTC
. TRBJ2-3 TRBV21-1 . CASSKGSSGDSTDTQYF TGTGCCAGCAGCAAAGGAAGCTCGGGGGATAGCACAGATACGCAGTATTTT
. TRBJ1-1 TRBV5-4 . CATTRGSNTEAFF TGTGCCACCACCCGGGGGTCGAACACTGAAGCTTTCTTT
medium-sized TRBJ2-3 TRBV7-6 . CASSLGFNTDTQYF TGTGCCAGCAGCTTAGGTTTCAACACAGATACGCAGTATTTT
medium-sized TRBJ2-1 TRBV7-2 . CASSVQLFRSEEQFF TGTGCCAGCAGCGTACAGTTGTTTAGGTCGGAGGAGCAGTTCTTC
. TRBJ2-7 TRBV27 . CASSSPRRDRLNEQYF TGTGCCAGCAGTTCCCCCCGGAGAGATCGGTTAAACGAGCAGTACTTC
few TRBJ2-3 TRBV7-2 TRBD2 CASSLAGAGPTDTQYF TGTGCCAGCAGCTTAGCGGGAGCGGGGCCCACAGATACGCAGTATTTT
medium-sized TRBJ1-1 TRBV5-1 . CASSLPGGNTEAFF TGCGCCAGCAGCCTACCCGGGGGTAACACTGAAGCTTTCTTT
medium-sized TRBJ2-7 TRBV12-3/TRBV12-4 . CASSFGGTHAYEQYF TGTGCCAGCAGTTTCGGCGGGACTCACGCCTACGAGCAGTACTTC
medium-sized TRBJ2-7 TRBV11-3 . CASSLEALTYEQYF TGTGCCAGCAGCTTAGAGGCTCTTACCTACGAGCAGTACTTC
. TRBJ2-5 TRBV15 . CATSRDVRDGETQYF TGTGCCACCAGCAGAGATGTCAGGGACGGAGAGACCCAGTACTTC
. TRBJ2-2 TRBV9 . CASSVEGIVRGTGELFF TGTGCCAGCAGCGTAGAGGGGATAGTTCGAGGCACCGGGGAGCTGTTTTTT
. TRBJ1-4 TRBV2 . CASSDTLGGEKLFF TGTGCCAGCAGCGACACTTTGGGTGGGGAAAAACTGTTTTTT
. TRBJ2-3 TRBV18 TRBD2 CASSPAVAGGRSDTQYF TGTGCCAGCTCACCAGCGGTAGCGGGAGGCAGGTCGGATACGCAGTATTTT
few TRBJ2-1 TRBV7-9 . CASSTRNPLDEQFF TGTGCCAGCAGCACTAGAAACCCTTTGGATGAGCAGTTCTTC
medium-sized TRBJ2-5 TRBV5-1 . CASSLEETQYF TGCGCCAGCAGCTTGGAAGAGACCCAGTACTTC
few TRBJ2-3 TRBV20-1 . CSARDGGPSTDTQYF TGCAGTGCTAGAGATGGGGGGCCTAGCACAGATACGCAGTATTTT
large TRBJ2-1 TRBV7-8 . CASSPQESYNEQFF TGTGCCAGCAGCCCTCAGGAGTCCTACAATGAGCAGTTCTTC
. TRBJ2-5 TRBV7-9 . CASSLAGSQYHQETQYF TGTGCCAGCAGCTTAGCCGGCAGCCAGTATCACCAAGAGACCCAGTACTTC
few TRBJ2-7 TRBV24-1 . CATSDGGGEQYF TGTGCCACCAGTGACGGGGGAGGCGAGCAGTACTTC
few TRBJ2-3 TRBV5-5 TRBD2 CASSLTSATDTQYF TGTGCCAGCAGCTTGACTAGCGCCACAGATACGCAGTATTTT
few TRBJ1-1 TRBV5-5 . CASSLEGLNTEAFF TGTGCCAGCAGCTTAGAGGGACTGAACACTGAAGCTTTCTTT
few TRBJ2-7 TRBV11-3 TRBD2 CASGTSGYF TGTGCCAGCGGCACTAGCGGGTACTTC
few TRBJ2-7 TRBV5-1 TRBD2 CASSLQLAGGPIENEQYF TGCGCCAGCAGCTTGCAGCTAGCGGGAGGGCCCATAGAGAACGAGCAGTACTTC
medium-sized TRBJ2-1 TRBV7-3 . CASSASGLNNEQFF TGTGCCAGCAGCGCCTCGGGACTGAACAATGAGCAGTTCTTC
medium-sized TRBJ1-5 TRBV19 . CASSIVYTDQPQHF TGTGCCAGTAGTATTGTCTACACGGATCAGCCCCAGCATTTT
. TRBJ1-1 TRBV29-1 . CSVETGSNTEAFF TGCAGCGTTGAGACAGGTTCGAACACTGAAGCTTTCTTT
. TRBJ2-3 TRBV30 TRBD2 CAWSAGGDTQYF TGTGCCTGGAGTGCGGGGGGAGATACGCAGTATTTT
few TRBJ2-7 TRBV28 . CASLSAVDEQYF TGTGCCAGCTTATCTGCGGTCGACGAGCAGTACTTC
medium-sized TRBJ1-2 TRBV29-1 . CSYQGVQGGGYTF TGCAGCTACCAAGGGGTACAGGGAGGTGGCTACACCTTC
large TRBJ2-7 TRBV7-6 . CASSLDPGPYEQYF TGTGCCAGCAGCTTAGATCCGGGGCCCTACGAGCAGTACTTC